This T cell receptor (beta chain) was obtained from a study of memory CD8 T cells in hepatitis C reinfection. Study information: Pre-reinfection samples were taken 55 to 20 weeks before detection.

Regarding time point: pre-reinfection, 55 to 20 weeks before reinfection detection. Sorted cells were sequenced directly ex vivo without any in vitro expansion. Donors were people who inject drugs in the Montreal HEPCO cohort. There are 14 residues in the CDR3. Method: immunoSEQ multiplex PCR; TCRdb's copy keeps in-frame clones and lacks some. The sample carries approximately 51,000 clones, roughly nine tenths recorded once. The chain is built from TRBV21-1 and TRBJ1-5. TRBV21-1 is assigned pseudogene status. This receptor was obtained from a man in his late teens or twenties with hepatitis C virus infection. The sample taken for sequencing was naive CD8+ T cells sorted from blood. The chain's CDR3 is CASSPGGGPQPQHF. The DNA of the CDR3 is TGTGCCAGCAGCCCCGGGGGGGGTCCCCAGCCCCAGCATTTT.